This TCR beta chain emerged from a study of blood T cell repertoires in COVID-19. TCRdb's table, derived via immunoSEQ multiplex PCR, lists solely in-frame clones and lacks some. The sample has some 100,000 clones, about 90% seen once; the top ten hold 6.5% to 8.5%. This clone was observed a few times. This CDR3 has 13 amino acids. Trimming left V 2 bases short and J 7 bases short, with 9 bases between. In germline, CDR1 is SNHLY, CDR2 FYNNEI. The TCR comes from a human donor in a cohort sampled during active COVID-19. The rearrangement uses TRBV2 and TRBJ1-5, with D unclear. The sample consisted of peripheral blood. CDR3 coding DNA: TGTGCCAGCAGTGAATCCCCCAGGCAGCCCCAGCATTTT. Amino acid sequence: CASSESPRQPQHF.